This T cell receptor beta chain stems from a study of spatial heterogeneity in lung cancer. Overall study context: The donor group consisted of around 77 patients who had untreated, early-stage non-small cell lung cancer. At a median of approximately 23 months after resection, follow-up PBMC samples were sequenced when available.

Whole-study results and caveats: Ubiquitous, expanded tumor-derived TCRs were more frequently observed in blood at resection than at follow-up.

The ends were cut back, 5 bases at V and 6 bases at J, with 14 bases in the middle. CDR1 and CDR2 from the germline V gene are SGHTA and FQGTGA. CDR3 length: 13 residues. This clonotype came up many times. Its antigen is as yet unknown. TCRdb called the 5' RACE reads again in MiXCR, with one record for every CDR3 protein. The sample yields 60,000 to 85,000 distinct CDR3 sequences, 8% to 10% seen once. Sample time point: blood at routine non-recurrence follow-up after resection. Without sorting, whole RNA was sequenced from tumor, nontumor lung or frozen PBMC. The starting material was PBMCs, obtained at follow-up. The TCR originated in a female donor with early-stage non-small cell lung cancer. The chain uses TRBV7-3 and TRBJ2-7; D gene unclear. The CDR3 reads CASSPSSSTEQYF. The CDR3 coding sequence is TGTGCCAGCAGCCCTTCGTCCTCTACCGAGCAGTACTTC.